This T cell receptor (beta chain) was found in a study of monozygotic twins with inflammatory bowel disease. The CDR3 length is 16 residues. The germline CDR1 and CDR2 sequences are SGDLS and YYNGEE. Both TCRalpha and TCRbeta cDNA were subjected to two nested PCRs lasting roughly 16 and 10 cycles. Using the 5' RACE reads, TCRdb records one entry per CDR3 protein without DNA. Here the sample table reports 80,000 or so distinct CDR3 sequences. Source material: blood. The chain links TRBV9 to TRBJ1-1; TCRdb reports TRBD1, a call that lacks DNA to check it against. The receptor was isolated from a human donor with ulcerative colitis or Crohn's disease, or a healthy co-twin of an affected twin (not recorded which). The CDR3 sequence is CASSPPRGSLNTEAFF.